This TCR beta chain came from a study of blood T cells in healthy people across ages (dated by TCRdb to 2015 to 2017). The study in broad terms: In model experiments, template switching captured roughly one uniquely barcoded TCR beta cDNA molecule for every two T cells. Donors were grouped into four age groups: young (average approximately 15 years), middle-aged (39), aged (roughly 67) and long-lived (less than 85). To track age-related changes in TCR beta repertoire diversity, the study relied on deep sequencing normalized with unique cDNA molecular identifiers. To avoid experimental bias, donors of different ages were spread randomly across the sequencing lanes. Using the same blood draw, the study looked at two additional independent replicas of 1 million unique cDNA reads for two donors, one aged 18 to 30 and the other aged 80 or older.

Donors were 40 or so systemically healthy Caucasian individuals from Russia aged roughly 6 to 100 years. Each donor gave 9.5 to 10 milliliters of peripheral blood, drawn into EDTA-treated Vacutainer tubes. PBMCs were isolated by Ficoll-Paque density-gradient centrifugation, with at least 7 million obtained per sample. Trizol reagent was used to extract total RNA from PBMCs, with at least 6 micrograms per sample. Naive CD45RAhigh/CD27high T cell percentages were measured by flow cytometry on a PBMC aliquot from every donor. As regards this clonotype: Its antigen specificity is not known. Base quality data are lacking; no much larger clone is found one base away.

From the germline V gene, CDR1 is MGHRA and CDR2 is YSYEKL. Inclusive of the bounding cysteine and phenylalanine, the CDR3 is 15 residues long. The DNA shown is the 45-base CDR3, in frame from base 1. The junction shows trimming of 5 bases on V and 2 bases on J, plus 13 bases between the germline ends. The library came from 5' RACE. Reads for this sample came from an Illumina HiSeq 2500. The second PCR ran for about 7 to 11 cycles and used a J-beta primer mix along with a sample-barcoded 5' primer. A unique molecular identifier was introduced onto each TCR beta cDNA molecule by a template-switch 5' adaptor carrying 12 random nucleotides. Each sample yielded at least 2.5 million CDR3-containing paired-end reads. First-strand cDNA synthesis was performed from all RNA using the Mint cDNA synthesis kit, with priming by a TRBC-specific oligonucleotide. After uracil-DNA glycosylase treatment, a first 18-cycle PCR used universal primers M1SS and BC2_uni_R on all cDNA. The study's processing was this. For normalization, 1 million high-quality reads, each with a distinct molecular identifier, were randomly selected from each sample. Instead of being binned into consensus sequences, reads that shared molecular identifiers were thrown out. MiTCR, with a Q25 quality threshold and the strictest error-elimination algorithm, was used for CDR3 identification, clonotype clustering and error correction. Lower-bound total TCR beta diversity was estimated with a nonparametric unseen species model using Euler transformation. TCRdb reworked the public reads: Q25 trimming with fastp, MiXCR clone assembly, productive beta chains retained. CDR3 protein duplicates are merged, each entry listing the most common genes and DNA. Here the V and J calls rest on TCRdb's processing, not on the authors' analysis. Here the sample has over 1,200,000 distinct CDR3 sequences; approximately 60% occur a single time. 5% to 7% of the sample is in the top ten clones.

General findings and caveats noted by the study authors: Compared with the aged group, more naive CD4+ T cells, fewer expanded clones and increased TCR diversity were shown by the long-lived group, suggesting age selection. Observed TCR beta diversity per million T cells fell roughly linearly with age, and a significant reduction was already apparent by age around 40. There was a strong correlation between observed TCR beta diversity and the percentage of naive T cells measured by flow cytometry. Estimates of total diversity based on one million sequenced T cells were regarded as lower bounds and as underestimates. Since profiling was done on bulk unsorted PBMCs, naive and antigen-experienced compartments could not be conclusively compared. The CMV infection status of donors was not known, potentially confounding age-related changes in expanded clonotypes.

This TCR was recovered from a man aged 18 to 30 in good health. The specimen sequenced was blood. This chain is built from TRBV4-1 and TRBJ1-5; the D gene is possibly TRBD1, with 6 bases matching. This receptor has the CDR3 CASSEGGYGNQPQHF. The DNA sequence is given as TGCGCCAGCAGCGAGGGGGGATACGGCAATCAGCCCCAGCATTTT.